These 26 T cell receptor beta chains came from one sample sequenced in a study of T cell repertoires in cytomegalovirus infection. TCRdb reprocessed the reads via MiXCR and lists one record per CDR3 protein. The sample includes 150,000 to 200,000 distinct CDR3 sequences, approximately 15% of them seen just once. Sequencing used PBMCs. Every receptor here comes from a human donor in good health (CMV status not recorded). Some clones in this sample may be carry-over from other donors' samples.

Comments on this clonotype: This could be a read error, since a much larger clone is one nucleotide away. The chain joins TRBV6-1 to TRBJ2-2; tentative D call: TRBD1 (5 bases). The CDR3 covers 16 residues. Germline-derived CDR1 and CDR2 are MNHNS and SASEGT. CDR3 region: CVSSETLGHNTGELFF. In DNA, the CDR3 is TGTGTCAGCAGTGAAACCTTAGGACATAACACCGGGGAGCTGTTTTTT.

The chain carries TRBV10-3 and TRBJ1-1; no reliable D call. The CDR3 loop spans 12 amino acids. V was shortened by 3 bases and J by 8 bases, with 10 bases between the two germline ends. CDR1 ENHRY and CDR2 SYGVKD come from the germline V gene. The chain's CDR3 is CAISDSKNEAFF. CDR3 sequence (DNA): TGTGCCATCAGTGATTCGAAAAACGAAGCTTTCTTT.

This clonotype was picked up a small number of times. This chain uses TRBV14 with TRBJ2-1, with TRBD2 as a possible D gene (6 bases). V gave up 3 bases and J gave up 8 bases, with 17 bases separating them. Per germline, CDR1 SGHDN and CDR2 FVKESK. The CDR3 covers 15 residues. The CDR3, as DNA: TGTGCCAGCAGCCAGGTGGGTCTCGGGGAGGATGAGCAGTTCTTC. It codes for CASSQVGLGEDEQFF.

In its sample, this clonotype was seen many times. CDR3 nucleotides: TGCGCCAGCAGCCTCCTAGCAGGGACTTCCTACGAGCAGTACTTC. Amino acid sequence: CASSLLAGTSYEQYF. The rearrangement uses TRBV4-1 and TRBJ2-7; D is possibly TRBD2 (6 bases). This CDR3 spans 15 amino acids. Trimming took off 4 bases at V and 1 base at J, with 14 bases between the two ends. CDR1 and CDR2 (germline): MGHRA, YSYEKL.

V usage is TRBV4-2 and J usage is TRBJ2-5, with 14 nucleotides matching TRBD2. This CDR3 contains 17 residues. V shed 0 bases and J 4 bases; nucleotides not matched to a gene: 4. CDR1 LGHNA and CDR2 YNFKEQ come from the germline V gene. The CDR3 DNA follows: TGTGCCAGCAGCCAAGATGGGACTAGCGGGAGTCGAGAGACCCAGTACTTC. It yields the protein CASSQDGTSGSRETQYF.

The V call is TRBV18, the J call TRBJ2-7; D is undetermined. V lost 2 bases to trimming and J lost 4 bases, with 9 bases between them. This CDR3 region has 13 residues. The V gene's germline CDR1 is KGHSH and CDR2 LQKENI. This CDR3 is CASSPRLLYEQYF. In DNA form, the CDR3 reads TGTGCCAGCTCACCAAGATTACTTTACGAGCAGTACTTC.

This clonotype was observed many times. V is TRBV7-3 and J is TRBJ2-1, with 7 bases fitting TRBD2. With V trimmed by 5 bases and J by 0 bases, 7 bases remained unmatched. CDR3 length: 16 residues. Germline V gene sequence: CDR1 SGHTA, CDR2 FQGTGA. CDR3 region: CASSPASGSSYNEQFF. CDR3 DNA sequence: TGTGCCAGCAGCCCAGCTAGCGGAAGCTCCTACAATGAGCAGTTCTTC.

The CDR3: CASSFLLDQETQYF. CDR3 nucleotides: TGTGCCAGCAGTTTTCTACTAGATCAAGAGACCCAGTACTTC. The genes are TRBV27 and TRBJ2-5; perhaps TRBD2 as D (5 bases). The V end lost 3 bases, the J end lost 2 bases, and 10 bases lay between the germline ends. Per the germline V gene, CDR1 is MNHEY and CDR2 is SMNVEV (reference sequence). CDR3 size: 14 residues.

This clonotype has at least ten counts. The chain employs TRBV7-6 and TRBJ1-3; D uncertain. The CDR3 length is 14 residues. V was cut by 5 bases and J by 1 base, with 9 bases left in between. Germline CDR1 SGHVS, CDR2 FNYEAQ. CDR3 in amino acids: CASSPFVSGNTIYF. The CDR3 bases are TGTGCCAGCAGCCCCTTTGTATCTGGAAACACCATATATTTT.

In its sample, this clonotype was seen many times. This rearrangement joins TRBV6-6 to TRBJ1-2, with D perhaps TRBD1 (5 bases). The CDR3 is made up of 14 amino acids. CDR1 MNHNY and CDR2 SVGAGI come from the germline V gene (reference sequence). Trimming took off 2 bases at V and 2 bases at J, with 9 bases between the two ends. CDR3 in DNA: TGTGCCAGCAGTTACATCGCAGGGAACTATGGCTACACCTTC. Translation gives CASSYIAGNYGYTF.

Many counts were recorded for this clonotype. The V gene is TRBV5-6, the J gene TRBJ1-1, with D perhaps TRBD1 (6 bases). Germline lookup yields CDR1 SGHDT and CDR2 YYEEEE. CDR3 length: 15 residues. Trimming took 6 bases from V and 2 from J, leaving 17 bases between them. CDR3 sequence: CASTPGTRRNTEAFF. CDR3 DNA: TGTGCCAGCACCCCCGGGACACGCCGAAACACTGAAGCTTTCTTT. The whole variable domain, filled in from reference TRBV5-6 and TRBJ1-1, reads DAGVTQSPTHLIKTRGQQVTLRCSPKSGHDTVSWYQQALGQGPQFIFQYYEEEERQRGNFPDRFSGHQFPNYSSELNVNALLLGDSALYLCASTPGTRRNTEAFFGQGTRLTVV.

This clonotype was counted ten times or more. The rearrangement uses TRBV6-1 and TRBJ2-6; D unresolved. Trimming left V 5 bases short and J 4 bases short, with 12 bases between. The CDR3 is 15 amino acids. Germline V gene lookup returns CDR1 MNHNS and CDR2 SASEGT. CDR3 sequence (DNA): TGTGCCAGCAGTTATAGACATTCCGGGGCCAACGTCCTGACTTTC. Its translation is CASSYRHSGANVLTF.

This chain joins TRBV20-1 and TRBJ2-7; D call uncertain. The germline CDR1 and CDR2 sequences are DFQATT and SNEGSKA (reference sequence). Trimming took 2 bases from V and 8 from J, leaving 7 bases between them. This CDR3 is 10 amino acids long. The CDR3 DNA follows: TGCAGTGCTAGACGTGACCAGCAGTACTTC. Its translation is CSARRDQQYF.

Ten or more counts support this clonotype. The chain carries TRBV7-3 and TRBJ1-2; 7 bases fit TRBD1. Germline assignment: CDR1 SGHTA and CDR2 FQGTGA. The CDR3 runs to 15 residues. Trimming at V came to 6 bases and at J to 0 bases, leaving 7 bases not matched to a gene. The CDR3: CASRLSGGANYGYTF. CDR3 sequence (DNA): TGTGCCAGCAGGTTGTCAGGGGGAGCTAACTATGGCTACACCTTC.

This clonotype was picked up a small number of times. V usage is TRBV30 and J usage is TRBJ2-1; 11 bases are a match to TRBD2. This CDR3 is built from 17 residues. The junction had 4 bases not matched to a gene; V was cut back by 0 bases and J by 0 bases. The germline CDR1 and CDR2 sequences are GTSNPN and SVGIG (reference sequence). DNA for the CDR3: TGTGCCTGGAGTGTGGGTAGCGGGAGGGGCTCCTACAATGAGCAGTTCTTC. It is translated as CAWSVGSGRGSYNEQFF.

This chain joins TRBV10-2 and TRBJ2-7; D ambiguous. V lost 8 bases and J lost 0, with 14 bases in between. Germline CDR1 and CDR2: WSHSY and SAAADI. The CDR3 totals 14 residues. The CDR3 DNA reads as TGCGCCAGCCAGAGGTCGGAGCCCTCCTACGAGCAGTACTTC. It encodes CASQRSEPSYEQYF.

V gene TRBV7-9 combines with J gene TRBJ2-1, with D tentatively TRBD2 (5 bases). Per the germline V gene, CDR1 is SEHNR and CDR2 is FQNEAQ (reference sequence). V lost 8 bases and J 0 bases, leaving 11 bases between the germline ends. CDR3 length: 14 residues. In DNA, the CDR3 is TGTGCCAGCGAGGTGGACTCCTCCTACAATGAGCAGTTCTTC. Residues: CASEVDSSYNEQFF.

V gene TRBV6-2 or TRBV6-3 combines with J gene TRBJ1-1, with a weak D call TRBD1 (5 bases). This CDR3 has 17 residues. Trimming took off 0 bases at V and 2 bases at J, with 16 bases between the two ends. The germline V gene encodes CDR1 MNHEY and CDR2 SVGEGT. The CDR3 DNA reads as TGTGCCAGCAGTTACTCGATAAGTAGCAGGGTCAACACTGAAGCTTTCTTT. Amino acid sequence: CASSYSISSRVNTEAFF.

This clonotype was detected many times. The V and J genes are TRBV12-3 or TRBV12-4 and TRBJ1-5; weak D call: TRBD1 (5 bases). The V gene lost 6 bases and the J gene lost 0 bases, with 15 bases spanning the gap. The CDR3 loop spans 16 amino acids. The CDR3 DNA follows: TGTGCCAGCAGCCGCATGACAGTCAATAGCAATCAGCCCCAGCATTTT. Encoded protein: CASSRMTVNSNQPQHF.

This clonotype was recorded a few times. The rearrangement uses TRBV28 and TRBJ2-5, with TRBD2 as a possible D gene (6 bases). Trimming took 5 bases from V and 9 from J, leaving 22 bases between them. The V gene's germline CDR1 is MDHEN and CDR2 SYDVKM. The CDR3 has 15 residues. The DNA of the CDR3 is TGTGCCAGCAGTCTTATTCGCGGTGGAGGGGTGCCCCAGTACTTC. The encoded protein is CASSLIRGGGVPQYF.

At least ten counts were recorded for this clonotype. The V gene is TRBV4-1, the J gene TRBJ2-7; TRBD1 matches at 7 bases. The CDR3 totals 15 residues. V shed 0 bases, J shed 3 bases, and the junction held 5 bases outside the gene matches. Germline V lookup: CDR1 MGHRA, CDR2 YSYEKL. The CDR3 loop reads CASSQETQGSYEQYF. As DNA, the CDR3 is TGCGCCAGCAGCCAAGAAACACAGGGGAGCTACGAGCAGTACTTC.

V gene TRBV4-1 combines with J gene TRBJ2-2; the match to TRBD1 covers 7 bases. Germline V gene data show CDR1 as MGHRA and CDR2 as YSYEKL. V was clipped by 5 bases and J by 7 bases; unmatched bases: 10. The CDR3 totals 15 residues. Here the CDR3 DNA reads TGCGCCAGCAGCACAATCAGGGGGAAAAACGGGGAGCTGTTTTTT. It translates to CASSTIRGKNGELFF.

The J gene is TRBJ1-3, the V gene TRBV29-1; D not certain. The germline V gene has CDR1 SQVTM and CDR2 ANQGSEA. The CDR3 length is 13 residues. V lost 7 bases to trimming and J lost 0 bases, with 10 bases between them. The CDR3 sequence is CSASRTSGNTIYF. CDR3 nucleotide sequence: TGCAGCGCTAGTAGGACCTCTGGAAACACCATATATTTT.

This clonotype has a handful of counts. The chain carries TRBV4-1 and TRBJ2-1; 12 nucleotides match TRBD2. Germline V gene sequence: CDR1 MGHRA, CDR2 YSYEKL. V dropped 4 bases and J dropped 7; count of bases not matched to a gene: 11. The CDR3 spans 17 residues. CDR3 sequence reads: CASSPLKTSGSGNEQFF. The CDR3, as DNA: TGCGCCAGCAGCCCTTTAAAGACTAGCGGGAGCGGGAATGAGCAGTTCTTC.

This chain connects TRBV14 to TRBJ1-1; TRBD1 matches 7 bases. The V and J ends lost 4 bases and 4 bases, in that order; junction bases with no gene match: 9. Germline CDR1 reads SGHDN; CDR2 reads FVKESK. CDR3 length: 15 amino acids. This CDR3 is CASSRFKGAVTEAFF. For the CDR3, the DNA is TGTGCCAGCAGCCGATTCAAGGGGGCGGTCACTGAAGCTTTCTTT.

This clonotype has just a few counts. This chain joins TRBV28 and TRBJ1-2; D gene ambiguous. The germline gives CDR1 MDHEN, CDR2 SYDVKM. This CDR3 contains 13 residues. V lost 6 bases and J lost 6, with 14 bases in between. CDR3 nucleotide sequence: TGTGCCAGCAGCCCCCGGGTCAAGGATGGCTACACCTTC. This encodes CASSPRVKDGYTF.